This paragraph reports one T cell receptor beta chain. Antigen unknown. Sequencing used immunoSEQ multiplex PCR; TCRdb keeps in-frame clones, though not all of them. The sample consists of more than 50,000 clones, roughly four fifths of them appearing once. This sample was taken from a study of vaccination effects on CD4 cells after COVID-19. Study summary: All participants had two doses of either the BNT162b2 or mRNA-1273 vaccine. Broader study findings: Marked clonal contraction was seen in infection- and vaccine-induced clones late after vaccination.

ViraFEST assay sequencing came after antigen-specific CD4+ T cells were expanded with viral peptide pools. After less than twelve days in culture, the CD4+ T cells were isolated. Negative nucleocapsid antibody tests before and after vaccination confirmed no previous SARS-CoV-2 infection. V lost 1 base to trimming and J lost 0 bases, with 10 bases between them. Germline-derived CDR1 and CDR2 are LNHDA and SQIVND (reference sequence). This CDR3 is 16 amino acids long. J is TRBJ1-3 and V is TRBV19, with D hard to call. The receptor was isolated from a human donor who received a COVID-19 vaccine. The material was CD4+ T cells from PBMCs cultured with HCoV-229E spike peptides, obtained before COVID-19 vaccination. CDR3 nucleotide sequence: TGTGCCAGTAGTATAGTCGGGCCTAGCTCTGGAAACACCATATATTTT. Translation: CASSIVGPSSGNTIYF.